This T cell receptor (beta chain) was found in a study of circulating CD8 cells and anti-PD-1 response in melanoma. Concerning this clonotype itself: The antigen remains undetermined. One end of the junction is discordant with germline, which a read error may explain.

Findings and caveats of the study: Experiments were generally run without replicates. Subset repertoires were largely private at M1, with under 7% shared.

Germline V gives CDR1 SGHTA, CDR2 FQGNSA. The CDR3 sequence is 17 residues long. Each library started from about 15 ng of total RNA using the QIAseq Immune Repertoire TCR panel. TCRdb recomputed calls from the reads with MiXCR, one row per CDR3 protein. Of roughly 870 distinct CDR3 sequences in the sample, under 9.5% were seen once. From live CD3+CD8+TCRalphabeta+ cells, four PD-1 and/or TIGIT subsets were sorted. Source: CD8+ T cells from PBMCs, taken at baseline or after one month of anti-PD-1 therapy (not recorded which). The sequence was obtained from a human donor with melanoma. The chain has TRBV7-2 and TRBJ2-1; D is undetermined. CDR3 nucleotides: TGTGCCAGCAGCTCAGCTGTAAGGATGGGATGCTACGATGAGCAGTTCTTC. This gives the protein CASSSAVRMGCYDEQFF.